Here is one T cell receptor beta chain with its context. This clonotype was detected only a few times. The specificity of this receptor is unknown. The sample holds no much larger clone one base away, and base qualities are not on file. The data are from a study of Graves' ophthalmopathy and Graves' hyperthyroidism (dated by TCRdb to between 2018 and 2020). Context from the whole study: Peripheral blood samples were taken at the time of initial diagnosis, before any treatment was given. An independent validation cohort was composed of 18 hyperthyroidism patients and around 16 patients who later progressed from hyperthyroidism to ophthalmopathy. A discovery set of 95 to 100 patients (about 45 ophthalmopathy, about 59 stable hyperthyroidism) was enrolled to explore V-J signatures distinguishing ophthalmopathy from hyperthyroidism. To tell Graves' ophthalmopathy apart from Graves' hyperthyroidism, and to predict which patients would progress to ophthalmopathy, the study relied on TCR beta repertoire signatures. In more than five hyperthyroidism patients, the T-cell repertoires found in thyroid tissue were compared with those found in blood. In total, 135 blood samples were TCR-sequenced: roughly 45 ophthalmopathy, roughly 77 hyperthyroidism and about 17 hyperthyroidism-to-ophthalmopathy patients. Following sample collection, hyperthyroidism patients were given methimazole at a starting dose of 30 mg daily, and ophthalmopathy patients were given high-dose intravenous methylprednisolone. Summary of the overall study and its limitations: In cross-validation, the 13-signature model distinguished ophthalmopathy from stable hyperthyroidism with around 90% sensitivity and around 81% specificity, while in the test set the corresponding values were around 79% and 71%. No statistical method was used to set the sample size in advance, and the investigators knew which group each participant was assigned to. Most expanded thyroid clonotypes with a frequency above 0.001 also appeared in blood, which suggests that blood repertoires may reflect the immune response in the thyroid. In validation, the model predicted ophthalmopathy progression with about 71% sensitivity and less than 80% specificity; roughly 11 predicted patients were CT-confirmed with GO in a median of 6.5 months.

TCR beta CDR3 regions were amplified from RNA transcripts for repertoire sequencing. The first round of RT-PCR was done with HTBI primers and the Qiagen OneStep RT-PCR kit, and was followed by a second round of multiplex PCR, then size selection and purification. Libraries were sequenced on an Illumina HiSeq2000 using paired-end 100 bp reads. For the original study's pipeline: Reads were processed with SOAPnuke, discarding reads with adapters, uncalled bases, mean Phred below 15, or no exact constant-primer or identifier match. High-quality paired reads were merged with COPE v1.2.5. Unique nucleotide sequences were defined as clonotypes and aligned to IMGT TRB V, D and J references using MiTCR v1.1. The analysis was limited to V-J combinations with a frequency above 0.0001, which together covered around 99% of the repertoires. For each V-J combination, a TCR clonal expansion and chaos score was defined as F50 clonal expansion divided by the chaos observed in the TCRdist matrix. Features were reduced by Welch's t-statistics and random forest to about a dozen V-J combinations, which fed a naive Bayes classifier. Thyroid-blood repertoire similarity was quantified with the Morisita-Horn index. TCRdb reanalyzed the raw reads on its own, using fastp at Q25 for trimming and MiXCR for clone calling, and kept in-frame beta chains. Entries that share a CDR3 protein sequence are merged under the most common genes and DNA. It is TCRdb's table, rather than the study itself, that gives the V and J calls and clone size. Within this sample are 740,000 or so distinct CDR3 sequences, with 35% to 50% of them counted one time only. About 40% of the sample rests with the top ten.

Ophthalmopathy patients were characterized by moderately to severely active disease, a Clinical Activity Score of at least 3, a NOSPECS grade of at least 4, and a disease duration under 3 months. Patients were excluded if they had other autoimmune diseases, uncontrolled infections, pregnancy or lactation. Clinical symptoms, serum thyroxine, TRAb, thyroid ultrasound and orbital computed tomography were used for diagnosis. PBMCs were isolated from about 9.1 ml of fresh peripheral blood by Ficoll-Paque density gradient centrifugation. Total RNA was extracted with Trizol reagent and quality-checked on an Agilent 2100 Bioanalyzer. V sheds 4 bases and J sheds 3 bases, leaving 13 bases between their ends. The germline V gene (reference sequence) specifies SEHNR as CDR1 and FQNEAQ as CDR2. The CDR3 sequence holds 14 residues, the cysteine and phenylalanine included. The only DNA kept is the CDR3, 42 bases in frame from the first base.

The V and J genes are TRBV7-9 and TRBJ2-7, with a weak D call of TRBD2 (5 bases match). This sequence was found in an adult man with Graves' ophthalmopathy. Sequenced material: peripheral blood. The DNA sequence follows: TGTGCCAGCAGCTCGATCTACGGACTCTACGAGCAGTACTTC. It translates as CASSSIYGLYEQYF.